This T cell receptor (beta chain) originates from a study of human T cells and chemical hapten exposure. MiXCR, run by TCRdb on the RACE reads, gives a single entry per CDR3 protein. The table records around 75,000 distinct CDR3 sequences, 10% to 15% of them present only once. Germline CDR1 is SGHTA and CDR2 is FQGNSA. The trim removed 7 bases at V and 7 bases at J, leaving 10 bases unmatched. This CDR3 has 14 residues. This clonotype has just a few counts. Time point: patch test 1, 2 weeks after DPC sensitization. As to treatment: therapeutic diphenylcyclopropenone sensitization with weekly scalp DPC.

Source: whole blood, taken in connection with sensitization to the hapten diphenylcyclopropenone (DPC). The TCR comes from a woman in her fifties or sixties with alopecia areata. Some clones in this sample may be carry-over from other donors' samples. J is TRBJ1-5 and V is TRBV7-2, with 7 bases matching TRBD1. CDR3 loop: CASTQQGPGQPQHF. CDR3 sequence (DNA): TGTGCCAGCACTCAACAGGGGCCGGGGCAGCCCCAGCATTTT.